This TCR beta chain was observed in a study of T cell changes during pregnancy in multiple sclerosis. Losses at the gene ends were 5 bases for V and 1 base for J; bases not matched to a gene: 3. This CDR3 comprises 14 residues. Germline-derived CDR1 and CDR2 are SEHNR and FQNEAQ (reference sequence). Profiling relied on immunoSEQ multiplex PCR, and the TCRdb table lists in-frame clones only, not all of them. Of 45,000 to 55,000 clones detected, 80% to 95% appear once; the ten largest clones hold approximately 0.91%. This clonotype originated in a female donor in good health, enrolled as a control in a pregnancy study. The chain employs TRBV7-9 and TRBJ2-5, with TRBD1 matching 8 bases. The material sequenced was CD4+ T cells from peripheral blood mononuclear cells, taken in the second trimester of pregnancy. The CDR3 spells CASSVRGLQETQYF. CDR3 coding DNA: TGTGCCAGCAGCGTCAGGGGGCTCCAAGAGACCCAGTACTTC.